The subject of this entry is one T cell receptor (beta chain). No antigen is known for it. It has no much larger one-base neighbor in the sample; base qualities were not kept. The data were taken from a study of response to subunit inactivated influenza vaccine (dated by TCRdb to 2017 to 2018). With respect to the entire study: The study used deep quantitative T cell receptor repertoire profiling to track responses to a trivalent subunit inactivated influenza vaccine. Points the paper makes about the study in general: The authors proposed that each seasonal influenza vaccination may bring in only a limited number of new T cells.

Library preparation employed RT-PCR. Sequencing instrument: Illumina HiSeq 2500. Clones were called with MiXCR by TCRdb after fastp trimmed the public reads at Q25, and only in-frame beta chains were retained. Each CDR3 protein appears once, grouped with its most common genes and DNA. This sample is represented by approximately 500,000 distinct CDR3 sequences; 14% of them were singletons. The ten largest clones capture around 10% of the sample. The V end gives up 7 bases and the J end 10 bases, leaving 14 bases in the junction not matched to a gene. Inclusive of the bounding cysteine and phenylalanine, the CDR3 is 15 residues long. Kept here is only the CDR3 DNA, which spans 45 bases and is read in frame from base 1.

The sequence links TRBV12-3 or TRBV12-4 to TRBJ2-1; 9 bases in the junction line up with TRBD1. The sample was PBMCs from blood, taken roughly 12 days after vaccination. This TCR came from a man aged 50-60 years who received an inactivated influenza vaccine. Donor details come from another sample of the same person, matched by shared clones. The nucleotide sequence is TGTGCCAGCAATACCCGGGACAGGGACTCGAACGAGCAGTTCTTC. It specifies CASNTRDRDSNEQFF.